One and the same sample provided the 23 T cell receptor beta chains below, sequenced in a study of blood T cell repertoires in COVID-19. Sequencing was performed with immunoSEQ multiplex PCR; in TCRdb, only in-frame clones are kept and a portion is missing. This sample carries 220,000 or so clones, about 82% of them seen once, and the ten largest clones take 2% to 2.5%. The sample was PBMCs or T cells enriched from blood (not recorded which). These receptors were collected from a woman in her forties or fifties who had recovered from COVID-19.

The chain employs TRBV2 and TRBJ1-1; TRBD1 aligns across 7 bases. This CDR3 has 17 residues. Germline loops: CDR1 SNHLY, CDR2 FYNNEI. V was pared by 3 bases and J by 0 bases, with 10 bases of the junction left unmatched. This CDR3 is CASSDPRGSGVNTEAFF. CDR3 nucleotide sequence: TGTGCCAGCAGTGACCCCAGGGGGTCTGGCGTGAACACTGAAGCTTTCTTT.

This chain connects TRBV10-3 to TRBJ1-3; D call uncertain. From germline, CDR1 is ENHRY and CDR2 SYGVKD. There are 13 residues in the CDR3. V was trimmed by 1 base and J by 3 bases, leaving 4 bases between them. The CDR3 region is CAISEWSGNTIYF. CDR3 nucleotide sequence: TGTGCCATCAGTGAGTGGAGTGGAAACACCATATATTTT.

This clone has a handful of counts. The J gene is TRBJ1-2, the V gene TRBV28; TRBD1 matches 8 bases. Looked up from germline, CDR1 is MDHEN and CDR2 is SYDVKM. V gave up 3 bases and J gave up 8 bases; unmatched junction bases: 5. CDR3 size: 13 residues. The CDR3 reads CASSFQGAGGYTF. CDR3 sequence (DNA): TGTGCCAGCAGTTTCCAGGGGGCAGGGGGCTACACCTTC.

The gene calls are TRBV12-3 or TRBV12-4 and TRBJ1-1, with TRBD1 matching 7 bases. J was trimmed by 4 bases and V by 6 bases; bases with no gene match: 5. CDR3 size: 13 residues. The CDR3 DNA follows: TGTGCCAGCAGCACCAGGGGGAGCACTGAAGCTTTCTTT. It yields the protein CASSTRGSTEAFF.

The gene calls are TRBV9 and TRBJ2-1, with a tentative D call TRBD2 (5 bases). V gave up 4 bases and J gave up 2 bases, with 10 bases separating them. The germline gives CDR1 SGDLS, CDR2 YYNGEE. The CDR3 loop spans 14 amino acids. In nucleotides, the CDR3 is TGTGCCAGCAGCCCCCCCGGGACCTACAATGAGCAGTTCTTC. This sequence encodes CASSPPGTYNEQFF. The variable domain in full, completed from reference TRBV9 and TRBJ2-1, reads DSGVTQTPKHLITATGQRVTLRCSPRSGDLSVYWYQQSLDQGLQFLIQYYNGEERAKGNILERFSAQQFPDLHSELNLSSLELGDSALYFCASSPPGTYNEQFFGPGTRLTVL.

This clone occurred a few times. The V and J genes are TRBV21-1 and TRBJ2-1; whether TRBD2, the table's D call, matches the DNA was not checked. TRBV21-1 is reported as a pseudogene. The CDR3 consists of 13 residues. The CDR3 DNA follows: TGTGCCAGCAGCAAAGTTATCGGCAATGAGCAGTTCTTC. This translates into CASSKVIGNEQFF.

The chain employs TRBV19 and TRBJ2-1, with D perhaps TRBD2 (6 bases). The CDR3 is made up of 9 amino acids. Germline V gene sequence: CDR1 LNHDA, CDR2 SQIVND (reference sequence). V was pared by 11 bases and J by 9 bases, with 8 bases between. In DNA form, the CDR3 reads TGTGCCCGGGGAGGTGAGCAGTTCTTC. This gives the protein CARGGEQFF.

The chain uses TRBV24-1 and TRBJ2-2; 7 bases are shared with TRBD1. The V gene's germline CDR1 is KGHDR and CDR2 SFDVKD. The CDR3 extends over 16 amino acids. Germline trimming cut 0 bases from V and 4 bases from J; bases unmatched to any gene: 4. In DNA form, the CDR3 reads TGTGCCACCAGTGATTTGGAGGGGGCGGGCACCGGGGAGCTGTTTTTT. Translation gives CATSDLEGAGTGELFF.

The chain employs TRBV27 and TRBJ2-1; 13 positions agree with TRBD2. Germline CDR1 reads MNHEY; CDR2 reads SMNVEV (reference sequence). The CDR3 is made up of 18 amino acids. The V gene end was trimmed by 7 bases and the J gene end by 1 base; junction bases not matched to a gene: 10. The CDR3 bases are TGTGCCAGCACCTCTGGACTAGCGGGAGTAAAATCCTACAATGAGCAGTTCTTC. Protein: CASTSGLAGVKSYNEQFF.

This chain joins TRBV2 and TRBJ1-1, with 9 bases fitting TRBD1. The ends lost 2 bases at V and 5 bases at J; junction bases unmatched: 6. Germline assignment: CDR1 SNHLY and CDR2 FYNNEI. The CDR3 is 15 residues long. The CDR3 reads CASSERQGEGTEAFF. The CDR3 coding sequence is TGTGCCAGCAGTGAACGACAGGGGGAAGGGACTGAAGCTTTCTTT.

V and J are TRBV13 and TRBJ2-7, with TRBD1 matching 8 bases. Germline V gene data show CDR1 as PRHDT and CDR2 as FYEKMQ (reference sequence). The CDR3 length is 14 residues. The V and J ends lost 6 bases and 6 bases, in that order; junction bases with no gene match: 10. The CDR3 DNA sequence: TGTGCCAGCAGAAATAGACAGGGGAAATCCGAGCAGTACTTC. Protein: CASRNRQGKSEQYF. Full variable domain (outside the CDR3, taken from reference TRBV13 and TRBJ2-7): AAGVIQSPRHLIKEKRETATLKCYPIPRHDTVYWYQQGPGQDPQFLISFYEKMQSDKGSIPDRFSAQQFSDYHSELNMSSLELGDSALYFCASRNRQGKSEQYFGPGTRLTVT.

This rearrangement joins TRBV7-2 to TRBJ1-6, with a weak D call TRBD1 (6 bases). The CDR3 consists of 16 residues. V lost 1 base to trimming and J lost 4 bases, with 11 bases between them. CDR1 is SGHTA and CDR2 is FQGNSA in the germline V gene. CDR3 DNA: TGTGCCAGCAGCTTAGAGGCAGGACAGTATAATTCACCCCTCCACTTT. It encodes CASSLEAGQYNSPLHF.

This chain joins TRBV4-3 and TRBJ2-1, with 9 positions matching TRBD2. The CDR3 contains 14 residues. The germline V gene has CDR1 LGHNA and CDR2 YSLEER. V gave up 1 base and J gave up 7 bases; unmatched junction bases: 2. CDR3 sequence (DNA): TGCGCCAGCAGCCAAGTAGCGGGAGAAAATGAGCAGTTCTTC. It yields the protein CASSQVAGENEQFF.

The J gene is TRBJ2-1, the V gene TRBV27; TRBD2 matches 9 bases. Losses at the gene ends were 3 bases for V and 5 bases for J; bases not matched to a gene: 2. There are 14 residues in the CDR3. CDR1 is MNHEY and CDR2 is SMNVEV in the germline V gene (reference sequence). CDR3 residues: CASSFGTSHNEQFF. CDR3 nucleotide sequence: TGTGCCAGCAGTTTTGGGACTAGCCACAATGAGCAGTTCTTC.

This chain connects TRBV10-3 to TRBJ1-5, with D maybe TRBD1 (6 bases). V dropped 2 bases and J dropped 0 bases, with 8 bases sitting between them. The germline V gene encodes CDR1 ENHRY and CDR2 SYGVKD. This CDR3 has 15 residues. Written as DNA, the CDR3 is TGTGCCATCAGTGAGGTAGGGGGTAGCAATCAGCCCCAGCATTTT. Its protein is CAISEVGGSNQPQHF.

The J gene is TRBJ2-1, the V gene TRBV6-5; a weak D match, TRBD2 (6 bases). The V end was cut by 0 bases, the J end by 7 bases, with 13 bases between. From germline, CDR1 is MNHEY and CDR2 SVGAGI. The CDR3 sequence is 15 residues long. The CDR3 coding sequence is TGTGCCAGCAGTTACTCGGCCGATAGCGGAAATGAGCAGTTCTTC. This gives the protein CASSYSADSGNEQFF.

The CDR3 bases are TGTGCCAGCAGCCAAGAAATTTTAGGAACAGGGGGCTTCTTGGGTGAGCAGTACTTC. This sequence encodes CASSQEILGTGGFLGEQYF. The chain combines TRBV4-2 with TRBJ2-7; 9 bases map to TRBD1. This CDR3 is built from 19 residues. Per the germline V gene, CDR1 is LGHNA and CDR2 is YNFKEQ. V shed 0 bases and J 7 bases; nucleotides not matched to a gene: 19.

The chain carries TRBV7-2 and TRBJ2-7; a weak D match, TRBD2 (5 bases). The CDR3 extends over 15 amino acids. The germline V gene has CDR1 SGHTA and CDR2 FQGNSA. The V end lost 2 bases, the J end lost 0 bases, and 11 bases lay between the germline ends. CDR3: CASSLLVASSYEQYF. The CDR3 region has the DNA TGTGCCAGCAGCTTATTGGTAGCGAGCTCCTACGAGCAGTACTTC.

The V gene is TRBV30, the J gene TRBJ1-5; 10 bases fit TRBD1. This CDR3 has 14 residues. The trim removed 3 bases at V and 6 bases at J, leaving 5 bases unmatched. In germline, CDR1 is GTSNPN, CDR2 SVGIG (reference sequence). In DNA, the CDR3 is TGTGCCTGGAGCGGGACAGGGGATGGTCAGCCCCAGCATTTT. Protein sequence: CAWSGTGDGQPQHF.

The chain has TRBV27 and TRBJ1-6; 8 bases are shared with TRBD1. Germline trimming cut 5 bases from V and 7 bases from J; bases unmatched to any gene: 4. The CDR3 runs 14 residues. Germline CDR1 MNHEY, CDR2 SMNVEV (reference sequence). CDR3 bases: TGTGCCAGCAGTGTGGGACAGGAAAATTCACCCCTCCACTTT. Translated: CASSVGQENSPLHF.

V usage is TRBV24-1 and J usage is TRBJ1-4; 7 nucleotides align to TRBD1. Germline V lookup: CDR1 KGHDR, CDR2 SFDVKD. The CDR3 extends over 15 amino acids. Trimming cost V 4 bases and J 7 bases; bases outside gene matches: 8. The CDR3 DNA is TGTGCCACCAGTGAAAACAGGGGCGGTGTTGAAAAACTGTTTTTT. Protein: CATSENRGGVEKLFF.

This clone was recorded once. V and J are TRBV25-1 and TRBJ2-3; D unclear. V was trimmed by 1 base and J by 0 bases, leaving 8 bases between them. The germline gives CDR1 MGHDK, CDR2 SYGVNS. The CDR3 covers 15 residues. The CDR3 DNA reads as TGTGCCAGCAGTGAATTTCGCGGAAGCACAGATACGCAGTATTTT. Amino acids: CASSEFRGSTDTQYF.

The chain links TRBV5-6 to TRBJ2-2, with D perhaps matching TRBD1 (6 bases). This CDR3 contains 14 residues. V lost 3 bases to trimming and J lost 6 bases, with 12 bases between them. CDR1 and CDR2 (germline): SGHDT, YYEEEE. CDR3 nucleotide sequence: TGTGCCAGCAGCTACAGGGCTGGGGCCGGGGAGCTGTTTTTT. Protein product: CASSYRAGAGELFF. The variable domain in full, with the rest retrieved from reference TRBV5-6 and TRBJ2-2, is DAGVTQSPTHLIKTRGQQVTLRCSPKSGHDTVSWYQQALGQGPQFIFQYYEEEERQRGNFPDRFSGHQFPNYSSELNVNALLLGDSALYLCASSYRAGAGELFFGEGSRLTVL.